A selection of T cell receptor beta chains follows, all from one sample in a study of cytomegalovirus exposure and HLA in healthy donors. TCRdb keeps only in-frame clones here, not all; method: immunoSEQ multiplex PCR. Among 100,000 to 150,000 clones, 88% were seen once, and the ten largest hold approximately 1.5%. The sample consisted of PBMCs. The receptors stem from a man aged 30-40 years in good health and CMV-seronegative. Both conserved end residues are part of each CDR3. Fields, in order: clone size, D gene, J gene, V gene, CDR3 protein, CDR3 DNA. The D gene is left open where the match is weak. Clone size, where shown, is once, few, many, or a class for clones that have expanded.

. . TRBJ2-3 TRBV5-4 CASSLDSYTDTQYF TGTGCCAGCAGCTTGGACAGCTACACAGATACGCAGTATTTT
. TRBD1 TRBJ2-7 TRBV6-1 CASSEEPGGFQEQYF TGTGCCAGCAGTGAAGAACCAGGGGGATTTCAGGAGCAGTACTTC
. TRBD2 TRBJ2-1 TRBV14 CASSAWTSGTYNEQFF TGTGCCAGCAGCGCCTGGACTAGCGGGACCTACAATGAGCAGTTCTTC
. . TRBJ1-1 TRBV5-4 CATLGSGSQGTEAFF TGTGCCACCCTAGGTTCCGGGTCCCAGGGAACTGAAGCTTTCTTT
once TRBD1 TRBJ2-7 TRBV4-1 CASSPVGGQGYEQYF TGCGCCAGCAGCCCGGTTGGGGGACAGGGCTACGAGCAGTACTTC
. TRBD2 TRBJ2-1 TRBV4-3 CASSQDGAGGPAYNEQFF TGCGCCAGCAGCCAAGATGGAGCGGGAGGGCCTGCCTACAATGAGCAGTTCTTC
. . TRBJ2-7 TRBV5-4 CASSSSYEQYF TGTGCCAGCAGTAGCTCCTACGAGCAGTACTTC
. . TRBJ1-2 TRBV4-3 CASSPDERGYTF TGCGCCAGCAGCCCAGACGAACGGGGCTACACCTTC
. . TRBJ1-5 TRBV27 CASSEYRDINQPQHF TGTGCCAGCAGTGAATACAGGGACATAAATCAGCCCCAGCATTTT
. TRBD1 TRBJ2-3 TRBV27 CASSFRGQGDPDTQYF TGTGCCAGCAGTTTCCGGGGACAGGGGGATCCAGATACGCAGTATTTT
. TRBD1 TRBJ2-7 TRBV27 CASSRDSSYEQYF TGTGCCAGCAGTCGGGACAGCTCCTACGAGCAGTACTTC
. . TRBJ2-7 TRBV7-9 CASSLTGPYEQYF TGTGCCAGCAGCTTGACAGGCCCCTACGAGCAGTACTTC
. . TRBJ2-5 TRBV10-2 CASTRTGFGGETQYF TGCGCCAGCACCCGGACAGGCTTTGGAGGGGAGACCCAGTACTTC
. . TRBJ1-2 TRBV4-1 CASSQGMTALQGYTF TGCGCCAGCAGCCAAGGTATGACGGCACTACAAGGCTACACCTTC
. . TRBJ2-5 TRBV4-1 CASSQEHAGLGTQYF TGCGCCAGCAGCCAAGAACATGCGGGTCTGGGGACCCAGTACTTC
. TRBD2 TRBJ2-7 TRBV5-1 CASRAMGPSGIYEQYF TGCGCCAGCAGAGCAATGGGGCCTAGCGGGATTTACGAGCAGTACTTC
. TRBD1 TRBJ2-7 TRBV5-5 CASSLLGTGGVEQYF TGTGCCAGCAGCTTGTTAGGGACAGGGGGCGTCGAGCAGTACTTC
. TRBD2 TRBJ2-7 TRBV13 CASSLAGRSYEQYF TGTGCCAGCAGCTTAGCCGGGAGGTCCTACGAGCAGTACTTC
. . TRBJ2-1 TRBV7-9 CAAQRSNEQFF TGTGCCGCCCAACGGTCCAATGAGCAGTTCTTC
. TRBD1 TRBJ1-2 TRBV29-1 CSVGTGGGYTF TGCAGCGTTGGGACAGGCGGTGGCTACACCTTC
. . TRBJ2-5 TRBV15 CATSRDPETQYF TGTGCCACCAGCAGAGATCCGGAGACCCAGTACTTC
. . TRBJ2-1 TRBV7-2 CASSREAGTYNEQFF TGTGCCAGCAGCCGCGAGGCGGGAACCTACAATGAGCAGTTCTTC
. . TRBJ1-2 TRBV30 CAWTGWGGVDGYTF TGTGCCTGGACCGGCTGGGGGGGTGTGGATGGCTACACCTTC
. . TRBJ2-7 TRBV7-7 CASSPRHDSYEQYF TGTGCCAGCAGCCCGCGACACGACTCCTACGAGCAGTACTTC
. . TRBJ1-3 TRBV5-1 CASSLPIGSPGNTIYF TGCGCCAGCAGCTTACCTATCGGTAGCCCTGGAAACACCATATATTTT
. . TRBJ2-5 TRBV5-6 CASSPGTTWGETQYF TGTGCCAGCAGCCCTGGGACAACCTGGGGAGAGACCCAGTACTTC
. TRBD1 TRBJ2-6 TRBV19 CASKGDRHNSGANVLTF TGTGCCAGTAAGGGGGACAGGCACAACTCTGGGGCCAACGTCCTGACTTTC
. TRBD1 TRBJ2-1 TRBV19 CASSMGRGPYNEQFF TGTGCCAGTAGTATGGGCAGGGGGCCCTACAATGAGCAGTTCTTC
once TRBD1 TRBJ2-5 TRBV2 CARGTGSETQYF TGTGCCAGAGGGACAGGATCGGAGACCCAGTACTTC
. . TRBJ2-2 TRBV29-1 CSASGQQITGELFF TGCAGCGCTTCTGGGCAGCAAATCACCGGGGAGCTGTTTTTT
. TRBD1 TRBJ1-2 TRBV27 CASRGTGVGGYTF TGTGCCAGCAGAGGGACAGGGGTTGGTGGCTACACCTTC
. . TRBJ1-5 TRBV4-3 CASSQERGLGQPQHF TGCGCCAGCAGCCAAGAGAGAGGGTTGGGTCAGCCCCAGCATTTT
. . TRBJ1-1 TRBV19 CASRRGGNLDTEAFF TGTGCCAGTAGGCGGGGGGGCAATCTCGACACTGAAGCTTTCTTT
. TRBD2 TRBJ2-1 TRBV7-3 CASSPGTSGSYNEQFF TGTGCCAGCAGCCCCGGGACTAGCGGGAGCTACAATGAGCAGTTCTTC
. TRBD1 TRBJ2-1 TRBV4-3 CASSQDGQGSYNEQFF TGCGCCAGCAGCCAAGATGGACAGGGCTCCTACAATGAGCAGTTCTTC